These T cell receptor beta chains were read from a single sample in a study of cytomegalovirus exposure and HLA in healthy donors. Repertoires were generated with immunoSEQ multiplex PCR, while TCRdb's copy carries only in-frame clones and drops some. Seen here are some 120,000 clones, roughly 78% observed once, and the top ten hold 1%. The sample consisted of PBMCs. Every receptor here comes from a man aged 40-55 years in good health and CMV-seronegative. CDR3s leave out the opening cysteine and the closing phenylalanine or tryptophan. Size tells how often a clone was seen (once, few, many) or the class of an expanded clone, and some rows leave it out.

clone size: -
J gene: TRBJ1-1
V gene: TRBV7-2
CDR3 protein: ASSLRSGLNTEAF

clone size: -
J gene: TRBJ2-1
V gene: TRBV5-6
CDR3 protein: ASSFRQAGSYNEQF

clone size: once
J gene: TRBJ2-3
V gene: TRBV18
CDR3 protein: ASSPDRNPTDTQY

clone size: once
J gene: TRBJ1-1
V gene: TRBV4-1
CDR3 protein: ASSQTSQGGTEAF

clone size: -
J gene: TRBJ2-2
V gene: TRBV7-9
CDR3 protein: ASSPPTTNTGELF

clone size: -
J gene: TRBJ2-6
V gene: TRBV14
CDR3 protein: ASSLDNSGANVLT

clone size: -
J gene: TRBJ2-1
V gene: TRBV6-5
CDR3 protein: ATTLAGGFNEQF

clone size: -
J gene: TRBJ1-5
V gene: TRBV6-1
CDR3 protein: ASSEVGGNGQPQH

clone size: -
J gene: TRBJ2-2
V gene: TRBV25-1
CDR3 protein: ASSAPVVKSTGELF

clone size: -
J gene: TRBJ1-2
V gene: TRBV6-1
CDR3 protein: ASRMDSNYGYT

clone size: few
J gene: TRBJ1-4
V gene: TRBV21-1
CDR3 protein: ASSPRWYRGRVIECEKLF

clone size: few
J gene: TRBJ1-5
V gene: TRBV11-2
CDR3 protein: ASSLGLNQPQH

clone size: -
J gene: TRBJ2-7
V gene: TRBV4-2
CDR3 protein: ASSHFVTETYEQY

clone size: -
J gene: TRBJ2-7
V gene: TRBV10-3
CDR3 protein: AISYVTGEQY

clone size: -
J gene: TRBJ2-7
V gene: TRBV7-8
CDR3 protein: ASSRGTGGAYEQY

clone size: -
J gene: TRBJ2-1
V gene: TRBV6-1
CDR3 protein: ASSEALVFEQF

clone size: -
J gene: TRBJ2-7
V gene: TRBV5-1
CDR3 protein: ASSLGLLAVSSYEQY

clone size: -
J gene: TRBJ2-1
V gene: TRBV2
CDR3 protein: ASSEWQTSGSFNEQF

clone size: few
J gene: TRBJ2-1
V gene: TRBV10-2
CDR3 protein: ASSDTGGAYNEQF

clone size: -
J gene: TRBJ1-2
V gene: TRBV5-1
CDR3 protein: ASSLDREYDGYT

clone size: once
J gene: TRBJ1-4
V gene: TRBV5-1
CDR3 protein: ASSLGRGEKLF

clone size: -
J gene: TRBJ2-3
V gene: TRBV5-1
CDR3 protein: ASSLAGTVGDTQY

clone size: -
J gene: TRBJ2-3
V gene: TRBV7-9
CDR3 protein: ASSREGGTDTQY

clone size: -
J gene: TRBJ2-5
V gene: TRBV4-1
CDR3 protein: ASSQGGLAGALETQY

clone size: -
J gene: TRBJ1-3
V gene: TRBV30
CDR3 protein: AWSQTDSSGNTIY

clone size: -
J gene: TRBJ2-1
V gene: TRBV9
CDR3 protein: ASTVQAGGPNNEQF

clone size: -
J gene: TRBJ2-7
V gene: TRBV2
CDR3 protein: ASSEGAGQGSYEQY

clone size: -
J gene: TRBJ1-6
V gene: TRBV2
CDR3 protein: AQNGGGNSPLH

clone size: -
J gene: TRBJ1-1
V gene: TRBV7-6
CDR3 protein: ASSLNTLNTEAF

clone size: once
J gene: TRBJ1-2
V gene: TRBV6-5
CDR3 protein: ASSYRGQGGAYGYT

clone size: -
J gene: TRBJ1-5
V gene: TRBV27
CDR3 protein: ASSPGASGTASNQPQH

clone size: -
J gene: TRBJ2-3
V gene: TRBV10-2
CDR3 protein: ASRRTSENTDTQY

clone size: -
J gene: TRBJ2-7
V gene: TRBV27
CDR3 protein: ASSPQGEQY

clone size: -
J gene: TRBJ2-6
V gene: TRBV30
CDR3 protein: AWSGGVNSGANVLT

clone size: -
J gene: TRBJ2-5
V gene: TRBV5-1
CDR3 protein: ASSLVTVQETQY

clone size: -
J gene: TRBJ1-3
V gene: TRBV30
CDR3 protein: AWSPGGSGNTIY

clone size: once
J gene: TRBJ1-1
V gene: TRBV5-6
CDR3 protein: ASSRLQGNTEAF

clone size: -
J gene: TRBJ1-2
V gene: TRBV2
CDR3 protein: ASTGQGNYGYT

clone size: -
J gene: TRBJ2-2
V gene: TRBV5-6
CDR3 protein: ASSLGGSALRTGELF

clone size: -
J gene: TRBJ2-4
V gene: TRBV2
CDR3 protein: ASRTGLAQGGGIQY

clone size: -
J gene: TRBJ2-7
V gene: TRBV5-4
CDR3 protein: ASSSQGQVSYEQY

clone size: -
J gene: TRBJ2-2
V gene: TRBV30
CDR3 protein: AWSGLAGGPGELF

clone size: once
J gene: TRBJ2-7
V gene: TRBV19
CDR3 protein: ASSRQEGDEQY

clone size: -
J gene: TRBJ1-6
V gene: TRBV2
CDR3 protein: ASSEGQASNSPLH

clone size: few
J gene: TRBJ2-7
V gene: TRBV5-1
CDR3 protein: ASSLGRPHYEQY

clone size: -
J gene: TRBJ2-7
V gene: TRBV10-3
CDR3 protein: AISETSGTSKY

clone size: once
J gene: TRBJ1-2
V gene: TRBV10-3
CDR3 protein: AISESGGYYGYT

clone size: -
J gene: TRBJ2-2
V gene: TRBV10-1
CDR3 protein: ASSPGLAGTGELF

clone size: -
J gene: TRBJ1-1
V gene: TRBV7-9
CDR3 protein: ASSSTMNTEAF

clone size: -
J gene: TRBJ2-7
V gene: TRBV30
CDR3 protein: AWSGVGHEQY

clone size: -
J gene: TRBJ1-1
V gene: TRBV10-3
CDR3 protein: AIGTGLNTEAF

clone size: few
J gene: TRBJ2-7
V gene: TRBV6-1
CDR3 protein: ASSEAGGVDEQY

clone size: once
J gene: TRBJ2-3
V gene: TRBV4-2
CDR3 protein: ASSLPTGGETDTQY

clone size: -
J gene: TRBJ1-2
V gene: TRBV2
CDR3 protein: ASSYLSNYGYT

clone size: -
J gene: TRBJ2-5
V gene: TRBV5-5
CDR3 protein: ASSQTGTASQETQY

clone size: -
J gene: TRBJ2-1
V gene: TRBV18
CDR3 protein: ASSPLGTGQNNEQF

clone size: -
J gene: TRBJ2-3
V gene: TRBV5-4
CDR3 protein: ASSLVSGATDTQY